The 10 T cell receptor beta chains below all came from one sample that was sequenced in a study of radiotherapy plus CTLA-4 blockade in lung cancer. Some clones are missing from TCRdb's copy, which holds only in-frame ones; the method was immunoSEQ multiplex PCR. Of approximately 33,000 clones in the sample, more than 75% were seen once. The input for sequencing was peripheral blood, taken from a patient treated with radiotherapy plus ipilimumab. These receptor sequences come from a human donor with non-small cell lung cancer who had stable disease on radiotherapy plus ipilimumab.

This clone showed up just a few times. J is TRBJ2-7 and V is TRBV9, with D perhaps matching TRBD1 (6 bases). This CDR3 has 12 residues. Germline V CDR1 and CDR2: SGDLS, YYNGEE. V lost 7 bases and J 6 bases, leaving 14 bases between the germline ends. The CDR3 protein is CASYRASVEQYF. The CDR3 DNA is TGTGCCAGCTACAGGGCGTCGGTCGAGCAGTACTTC.

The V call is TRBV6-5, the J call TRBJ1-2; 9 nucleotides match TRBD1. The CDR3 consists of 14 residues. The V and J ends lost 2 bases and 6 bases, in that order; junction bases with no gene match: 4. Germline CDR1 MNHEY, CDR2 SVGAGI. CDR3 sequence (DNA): TGTGCCAGCAGTTACCTGGGGACAGGGAATGGCTACACCTTC. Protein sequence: CASSYLGTGNGYTF.

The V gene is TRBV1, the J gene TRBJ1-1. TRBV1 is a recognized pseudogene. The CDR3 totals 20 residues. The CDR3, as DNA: TGCACCAGCAGCCAAGAGTCGGGGGCTCGGGCAGGTTTAAGGTGGACTGAAGCTTTCTTT. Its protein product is CTSSQESGARAGLRWTEAFF.

CDR3 bases: TGTGCCAGCTCACTAGCCGGGACAGGTTTTTTATCTGGGGCCAACGTCCTGACTTTC. It specifies CASSLAGTGFLSGANVLTF. This sequence joins TRBV18 and TRBJ2-6; 8 positions match TRBD1. The CDR3 has 19 amino acids. Germline CDR1 reads KGHSH; CDR2 reads LQKENI. V dropped 4 bases and J dropped 1; count of bases not matched to a gene: 12.

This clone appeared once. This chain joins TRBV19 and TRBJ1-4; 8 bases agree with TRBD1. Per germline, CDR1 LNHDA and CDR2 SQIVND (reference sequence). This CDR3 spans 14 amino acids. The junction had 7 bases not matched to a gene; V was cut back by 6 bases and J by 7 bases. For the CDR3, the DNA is TGTGCCAGTAGAGGAGGACAGGGCGCTGAAAAACTGTTTTTT. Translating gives CASRGGQGAEKLFF. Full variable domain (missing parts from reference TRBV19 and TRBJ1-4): DGGITQSPKYLFRKEGQNVTLSCEQNLNHDAMYWYRQDPGQGLRLIYYSQIVNDFQKGDIAEGYSVSREKKESFPLTVTSAQKNPTAFYLCASRGGQGAEKLFFGSGTQLSVL.

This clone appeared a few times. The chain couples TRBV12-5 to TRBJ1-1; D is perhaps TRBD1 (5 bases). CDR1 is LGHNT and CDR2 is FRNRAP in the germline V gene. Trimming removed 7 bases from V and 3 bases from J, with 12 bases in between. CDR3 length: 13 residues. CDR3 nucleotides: TGTGCTAGTGCGCAGGGAGGGTACACTGAAGCTTTCTTT. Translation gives CASAQGGYTEAFF.

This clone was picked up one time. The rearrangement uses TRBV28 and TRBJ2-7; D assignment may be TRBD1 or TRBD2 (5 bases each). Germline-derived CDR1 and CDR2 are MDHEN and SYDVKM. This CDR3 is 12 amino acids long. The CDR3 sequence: CASSLFRGVQYV. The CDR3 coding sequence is TGTGCCAGCAGCTTATTTAGAGGGGTGCAGTACGTC.

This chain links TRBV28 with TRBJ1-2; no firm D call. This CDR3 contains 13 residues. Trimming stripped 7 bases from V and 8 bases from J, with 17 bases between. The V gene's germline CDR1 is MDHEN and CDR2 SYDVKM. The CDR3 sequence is CASTLGRWKGYTF. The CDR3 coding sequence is TGTGCCAGCACCCTAGGACGGTGGAAAGGCTACACCTTC.

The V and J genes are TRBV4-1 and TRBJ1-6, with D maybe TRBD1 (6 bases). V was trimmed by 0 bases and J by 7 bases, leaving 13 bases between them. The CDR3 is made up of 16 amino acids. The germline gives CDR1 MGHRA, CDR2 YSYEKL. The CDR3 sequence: CASSQEQGSINSPLHF. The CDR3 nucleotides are TGCGCCAGCAGCCAAGAACAGGGTTCGATAAATTCACCCCTCCACTTT.

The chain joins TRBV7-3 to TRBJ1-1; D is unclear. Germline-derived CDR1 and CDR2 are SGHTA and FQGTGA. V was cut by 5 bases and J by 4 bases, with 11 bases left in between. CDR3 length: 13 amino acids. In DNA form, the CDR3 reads TGTGCCAGCAGCCCCGCTTTTTCCACTGAAGCTTTCTTT. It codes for CASSPAFSTEAFF.